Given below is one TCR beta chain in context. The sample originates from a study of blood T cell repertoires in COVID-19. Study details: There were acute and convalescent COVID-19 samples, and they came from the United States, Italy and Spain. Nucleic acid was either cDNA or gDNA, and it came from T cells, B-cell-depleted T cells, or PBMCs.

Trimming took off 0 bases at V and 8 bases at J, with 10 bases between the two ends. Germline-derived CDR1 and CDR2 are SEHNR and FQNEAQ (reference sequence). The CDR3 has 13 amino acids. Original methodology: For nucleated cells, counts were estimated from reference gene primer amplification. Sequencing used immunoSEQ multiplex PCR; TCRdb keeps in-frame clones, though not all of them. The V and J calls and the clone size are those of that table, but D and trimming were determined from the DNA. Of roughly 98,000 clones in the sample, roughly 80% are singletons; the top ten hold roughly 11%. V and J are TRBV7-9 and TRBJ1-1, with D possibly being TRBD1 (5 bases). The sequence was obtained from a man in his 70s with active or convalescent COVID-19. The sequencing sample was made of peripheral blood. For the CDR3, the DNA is TGTGCCAGCAGCTTAGCGCAGGGACTGGAAGCTTTCTTT. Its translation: CASSLAQGLEAFF.